One sample yielded the 25 T cell receptor beta chains listed below, sequenced in a study of T cell repertoires in cytomegalovirus infection. Each CDR3 protein is one row after TCRdb ran MiXCR on the reads. The sample includes hundreds of thousands of distinct CDR3 sequences, 30% to 40% of them seen just once. These receptors' antigens are unknown. The sample consisted of cultured PBMCs, taken from culture after CMV antigen stimulation. These receptors were taken from a human donor in good health (CMV status not recorded). Some clones in this sample may be carry-over from other donors' samples.

This clonotype was counted many times. The V and J genes are TRBV7-6 and TRBJ2-5, with D perhaps matching TRBD2 (6 bases). The CDR3 length is 16 residues. Germline V gene lookup returns CDR1 SGHVS and CDR2 FNYEAQ. V was pared by 0 bases and J by 7 bases, with 18 bases between. In DNA form, the CDR3 reads TGTGCCAGCAGCTTAGCATTTCGGCGGGAACACGGGACCCAGTACTTC. Protein: CASSLAFRREHGTQYF.

This clonotype was picked up a small number of times. This chain links TRBV20-1 with TRBJ1-2, with D tentatively TRBD1 (5 bases). V lost 0 bases and J lost 2, with 13 bases in between. This CDR3 region has 15 residues. CDR1 and CDR2 (germline): DFQATT, SNEGSKA (reference sequence). The CDR3 loop is CSARDQGGLNYGYTF. CDR3 sequence (DNA): TGCAGTGCTAGAGATCAGGGAGGACTGAACTATGGCTACACCTTC.

In this sample, this clonotype turned up many times. V gene TRBV7-2 combines with J gene TRBJ2-7, with 7 bases matching TRBD2. V shed 5 bases and J 5 bases; nucleotides not matched to a gene: 9. Germline values: CDR1 SGHTA, CDR2 FQGNSA. The CDR3 consists of 14 residues. In DNA, the CDR3 is TGTGCCAGCAGCCCACGATTCCGGGGGGACGAGCAGTACTTC. Protein: CASSPRFRGDEQYF.

In its sample, this clonotype was seen many times. V usage is TRBV7-2 and J usage is TRBJ2-1; D may be TRBD1 (5 bases). CDR3 length: 14 residues. In germline, CDR1 is SGHTA, CDR2 FQGNSA. Trimming shortened V by 1 base and J by 7 bases, and 11 bases separated the two germline ends. In nucleotides, the CDR3 is TGTGCCAGCAGCTTAGTGGGGCAGGGTAATGAGCAGTTCTTC. Translated, it gives CASSLVGQGNEQFF.

The chain carries TRBV6-2 or TRBV6-3 and TRBJ2-6, with a weak D call TRBD2 (5 bases). Germline CDR1 reads MNHEY; CDR2 reads SVGEGT. The CDR3 covers 18 residues. V was trimmed by 2 bases and J by 0 bases, leaving 14 bases between them. CDR3 sequence: CASSYAAGRFSGANVLTF. For the CDR3, the DNA is TGTGCCAGCAGTTACGCGGCGGGCCGTTTCTCTGGGGCCAACGTCCTGACTTTC.

The chain employs TRBV7-3 and TRBJ2-1; 7 nucleotides align to TRBD2. There are 19 residues in the CDR3. J gave up 0 bases and V 1 base, and 12 bases lay outside the gene matches. The germline gives CDR1 SGHTA, CDR2 FQGTGA. The CDR3 DNA reads as TGTGCCAGCAGCTTAAGAGCTAGCGGAACCACTAGCTCCTACAATGAGCAGTTCTTC. This sequence encodes CASSLRASGTTSSYNEQFF.

CDR3 in amino acids: CASSGRQGVSTDTQYF. The CDR3 DNA is TGTGCCAGCAGCGGCAGACAGGGGGTTAGCACAGATACGCAGTATTTT. The gene calls are TRBV9 and TRBJ2-3; TRBD1 aligns across 9 bases. V lost 3 bases, J lost 0 bases, and 5 bases stayed unmatched. The V gene's germline CDR1 is SGDLS and CDR2 YYNGEE. The CDR3 has 16 amino acids. The variable domain in full, with the rest retrieved from reference TRBV9 and TRBJ2-3, is DSGVTQTPKHLITATGQRVTLRCSPRSGDLSVYWYQQSLDQGLQFLIQYYNGEERAKGNILERFSAQQFPDLHSELNLSSLELGDSALYFCASSGRQGVSTDTQYFGPGTRLTVL.

V gene TRBV7-6 combines with J gene TRBJ2-2, with TRBD2 matching 7 bases. The CDR3 totals 18 residues. CDR1 and CDR2 from the germline V gene are SGHVS and FNYEAQ. J was trimmed by 1 base and V by 7 bases; bases with no gene match: 15. CDR3 coding DNA: TGTGCCAGCATCTTTGGGGCTTCTGGCGGGGGGAACACCGGGGAGCTGTTTTTT. It specifies CASIFGASGGGNTGELFF.

The CDR3 loop reads CATQDRNQETQYF. CDR3 DNA: TGTGCCACACAGGACAGGAACCAAGAGACCCAGTACTTC. The chain carries TRBV28 and TRBJ2-5, with 7 bases fitting TRBD1. The CDR3 runs to 13 residues. Germline V CDR1 and CDR2: MDHEN, SYDVKM. J gave up 0 bases and V 10 bases, and 5 bases lay outside the gene matches.

V gene TRBV7-8 combines with J gene TRBJ2-1; TRBD2 matches 9 bases. The trim removed 1 base at V and 8 bases at J, leaving 9 bases unmatched. CDR1 and CDR2 from the germline V gene are SGHVS and FQNEAQ. The CDR3 contains 16 residues. CDR3 coding DNA: TGTGCCAGCAGCTTAGGTTCCGCGGGAGGGCCGGATGAGCAGTTCTTC. It translates to CASSLGSAGGPDEQFF.

This clonotype was observed a handful of times. This sequence joins TRBV6-1 and TRBJ2-3, with D unclear. There are 15 residues in the CDR3. CDR1 MNHNS and CDR2 SASEGT come from the germline V gene. Between the trimmed V and J ends, which lost 6 bases and 1 base, there was a span of 14 bases. Here the CDR3 reads CASSLSPLGTDTQYF. In DNA, the CDR3 is TGTGCCAGCAGCCTCTCTCCTCTAGGCACAGATACGCAGTATTTT.

The chain is built from TRBV6-5 and TRBJ2-1, with 9 bases identical to TRBD2. Per the germline V gene, CDR1 is MNHEY and CDR2 is SVGAGI. CDR3 length: 16 amino acids. The trim removed 6 bases at V and 4 bases at J, leaving 10 bases unmatched. In DNA form, the CDR3 reads TGTGCCAGCAGCCCCCTGGCGGGAGGGCAGTACAATGAGCAGTTCTTC. Residues: CASSPLAGGQYNEQFF.

The chain couples TRBV12-3 or TRBV12-4 to TRBJ1-5, with 7 bases that match TRBD1. V dropped 6 bases and J dropped 5; count of bases not matched to a gene: 4. This CDR3 is built from 13 residues. For the CDR3, the DNA is TGTGCCAGCAGATTGCAGGGGGATCAGCCCCAGCATTTT. Its translation: CASRLQGDQPQHF.

The genes are TRBV7-8 and TRBJ2-3; TRBD2 agrees at 8 bases. V lost 1 base, J lost 4 bases, and 10 bases stayed unmatched. The CDR3 is 17 residues long. Germline CDR1 and CDR2: SGHVS and FQNEAQ. Written as DNA, the CDR3 is TGTGCCAGCAGCTTAGGTTGGACTAGCCGAGGGCCAGATACGCAGTATTTT. It is translated as CASSLGWTSRGPDTQYF. Filled out from reference TRBV7-8 and TRBJ2-3, the complete variable domain reads GAGVSQSPRYKVAKRGQDVALRCDPISGHVSLFWYQQALGQGPEFLTYFQNEAQLDKSGLPSDRFFAERPEGSVSTLKIQRTQQEDSAVYLCASSLGWTSRGPDTQYFGPGTRLTVL.

This chain uses TRBV4-2 with TRBJ1-2; D not certain. The length of the CDR3 is 14 residues. Per the germline V gene, CDR1 is LGHNA and CDR2 is YNFKEQ. V dropped 0 bases and J dropped 3 bases, with 8 bases sitting between them. The DNA of the CDR3 is TGTGCCAGCAGCCAAGACGTAGGATACTATGGCTACACCTTC. Translation gives CASSQDVGYYGYTF.

The CDR3 region is CASSVGQPNQPQHF. CDR3 coding DNA: TGTGCCAGCAGCGTGGGACAACCAAATCAGCCCCAGCATTTT. The chain uses TRBV7-8 and TRBJ1-5, with D perhaps matching TRBD1 (6 bases). The CDR3 totals 14 residues. CDR1 is SGHVS and CDR2 is FQNEAQ in the germline V gene. Trimming shortened V by 5 bases and J by 4 bases, and 12 bases separated the two germline ends.

The chain couples TRBV12-3 or TRBV12-4 to TRBJ1-3; the D gene is possibly TRBD1 (6 bases). CDR3 size: 14 residues. Trimming pared 3 bases from V and 2 bases from J, leaving 8 bases between. The CDR3 sequence: CASSFKGAGNTIYF. The CDR3 DNA sequence: TGTGCCAGCAGTTTCAAGGGGGCTGGAAACACCATATATTTT.

This clonotype was seen many times. This rearrangement joins TRBV7-2 to TRBJ2-7; D unresolved. The ends were cut back, 2 bases at V and 4 bases at J, with 27 bases in the middle. There are 19 residues in the CDR3. CDR1 and CDR2 (germline): SGHTA, FQGNSA. In DNA, the CDR3 is TGTGCCAGCAGCTTAACAGTGGTGACGACCGGGTTTCGACCGTACGAGCAGTACTTC. It is translated as CASSLTVVTTGFRPYEQYF.

CDR3: CASSSTGSPSYEQYF. CDR3 DNA sequence: TGTGCCAGCAGCTCGACAGGGAGCCCCTCCTACGAGCAGTACTTC. The chain links TRBV7-2 to TRBJ2-7, with 7 nucleotides matching TRBD1. V lost 4 bases and J lost 0; bases outside the gene matches: 6. Germline values: CDR1 SGHTA, CDR2 FQGNSA. The CDR3 covers 15 residues.

This clonotype was seen a handful of times. The chain carries TRBV7-2 and TRBJ1-1; D gene unclear. The length of the CDR3 is 15 residues. Trimming removed 2 bases at V and 2 bases at J, with 12 bases between. From germline, CDR1 is SGHTA and CDR2 FQGNSA. CDR3 in DNA: TGTGCCAGCAGCTTACAGGTCACGGGTAACACTGAAGCTTTCTTT. Its protein product is CASSLQVTGNTEAFF.

The chain combines TRBV2 with TRBJ2-1, with 8 positions matching TRBD2. Germline values: CDR1 SNHLY, CDR2 FYNNEI. V dropped 4 bases and J dropped 8; count of bases not matched to a gene: 7. CDR3 length equals 14 residues. CDR3 coding DNA: TGTGCCAGCAGTGTTGGAGCGGGAGTTGATGAGCAGTTCTTC. Its translation is CASSVGAGVDEQFF.

The chain combines TRBV29-1 with TRBJ2-1; D may be TRBD1 (5 bases). V lost 2 bases and J 0 bases, leaving 11 bases between the germline ends. Per the germline V gene, CDR1 is SQVTM and CDR2 is ANQGSEA. The CDR3 consists of 15 residues. CDR3 region: CSVEWTKSSYNEQFF. The CDR3 DNA reads TGCAGCGTTGAATGGACAAAAAGCTCCTACAATGAGCAGTTCTTC.

In DNA, the CDR3 is TGCGCCAGCAGCCAAGTCCGGACAGGGAAGAACACTGAAGCTTTCTTT. Encoded protein: CASSQVRTGKNTEAFF. V usage is TRBV4-1 and J usage is TRBJ1-1; the match to TRBD1 covers 8 bases. Trimming took 1 base from V and 1 from J; bases not matched to a gene: 5. The CDR3 consists of 16 residues. Germline V gene lookup returns CDR1 MGHRA and CDR2 YSYEKL.

The rearrangement uses TRBV15 and TRBJ1-2; tentatively, D is TRBD1 (5 bases). This CDR3 spans 16 amino acids. Trimming removed 0 bases from V and 2 bases from J, with 13 bases in between. Germline CDR1 is LNHNV and CDR2 is YYDKDF (reference sequence). The DNA for the CDR3 is TGTGCCACCAGCAGAGATCGGGGCAGTTACAACTATGGCTACACCTTC. It yields the protein CATSRDRGSYNYGYTF. The whole variable domain, remainder taken from reference TRBV15 and TRBJ1-2, is DAMVIQNPRYQVTQFGKPVTLSCSQTLNHNVMYWYQQKSSQAPKLLFHYYDKDFNNEADTPDNFQSRRPNTSFCFLDIRSPGLGDTAMYLCATSRDRGSYNYGYTFGSGTRLTVV.

The chain uses TRBV19 and TRBJ2-6, with D unresolved. The CDR3 loop spans 14 amino acids. The germline V gene has CDR1 LNHDA and CDR2 SQIVND (reference sequence). V dropped 4 bases and J dropped 3 bases, with 7 bases sitting between them. CDR3 nucleotide sequence: TGTGCCAGTAGTAGGGGATTTGGGGCCAACGTCCTGACTTTC. Its translation: CASSRGFGANVLTF.